Listed below are T cell receptor beta chains from one sample, sequenced in a study of OX40 agonist ivuxolimab in advanced cancers. Profiled with immunoSEQ multiplex PCR; TCRdb holds only in-frame clones, not every one. This sample carries approximately 70,000 clones, about 90% of them seen once, and the ten largest clones take less than 6%. This specimen consisted of CD4+ or CD8+ T cells sorted from blood, obtained in a trial of the OX40 agonist ivuxolimab. The receptors derive from an adult with an advanced solid tumor such as melanoma, head and neck, liver or kidney cancer. CDR3s include the opening cysteine and the closing phenylalanine or tryptophan. Each record gives: J gene, V gene, clone size, D gene, CDR3 DNA, CDR3 protein. D genes are given only for firm matches. Some rows have no size entry. The others give once, few or many, or a class for an expanded clone.

>TRBJ1-6|TRBV7-9|few|NA
TGTGCCAGCAGCGACGATGGGTCTCGTGAGCACTTT
CASSDDGSREHF
>TRBJ1-2|TRBV28|once|NA
TGTGCCAGCAGTTTCGGCAGGGCTGGTGGATATGGCTACACCTTC
CASSFGRAGGYGYTF
>TRBJ1-1|TRBV19|NA|NA
TGTGCCACTAGACTGTCCTCGAACACTGAAGCTTTCTTT
CATRLSSNTEAFF
>TRBJ1-1|TRBV7-3|NA|NA
TGTGCCAGCAGCCGTCACCCCGGGACTGAGCCCACTGAAGCTTTCTTT
CASSRHPGTEPTEAFF
>TRBJ1-2|TRBV6-9|NA|NA
TGTGCCAGCAGTTACGGGGATGGACTTTATGGCTACACCTTC
CASSYGDGLYGYTF
>TRBJ2-1|TRBV7-9|NA|TRBD2
TGTGCCAGCAGCTTGGCGGGAGGGTACAATGAGCAGTTCTTC
CASSLAGGYNEQFF
>TRBJ2-1|TRBV19|once|TRBD2
TGTGCCAGTAGCCTCCTGGGCGGGAGCTCCTACAATGAGCAGTTCTTC
CASSLLGGSSYNEQFF
>TRBJ2-7|TRBV2|NA|NA
TGTGCCAGCAGTTCTAGACCCGAGCAGTACTTC
CASSSRPEQYF
>TRBJ2-1|TRBV5-6|NA|NA
TGTGCCAGCAGTCAGGACAGTTACAATGAGCAGTTCTTC
CASSQDSYNEQFF
>TRBJ2-5|TRBV7-9|NA|NA
TGTGCCAGCAGCTTAGCGATACAAGAGACCCAGTACTTC
CASSLAIQETQYF
>TRBJ1-1|TRBV7-9|NA|NA
TGTGCCAGCAGCTTAAAACAGGAGAACACTGAAGCTTTCTTT
CASSLKQENTEAFF
>TRBJ2-1|TRBV5-1|NA|NA
TGCGCCAGCAGCTTAAGGCCTTTCTCCTACAATGAGCAGTTCTTC
CASSLRPFSYNEQFF
>TRBJ1-4|TRBV19|NA|TRBD1
TGTGCCAGTAGTGCCCTCGACAGGGGGACTAATGAAAAACTGTTTTTT
CASSALDRGTNEKLFF
>TRBJ2-7|TRBV15|NA|TRBD1
TGTGCCACCAGCAGAGATGCGGGACAGGGGGCATATGAGCAGTACTTC
CATSRDAGQGAYEQYF
>TRBJ1-5|TRBV9|NA|NA
TGTGCCAGCAGCTCTGGGGGGGGCAATCAGCCCCAGCATTTT
CASSSGGGNQPQHF
>TRBJ2-1|TRBV7-8|NA|NA
TGTGCCAGCAGCTTACCGGAGGGGTCCTACAATGAGCAGTTCTTC
CASSLPEGSYNEQFF
>TRBJ1-2|TRBV14|NA|TRBD1
TGTGCCAGCAGCCCTATCGACAGGGCCCTAATAGATGGCTACACCTTC
CASSPIDRALIDGYTF
>TRBJ2-3|TRBV4-3|NA|TRBD2
TGCGCCAGCGGTACTTCCCGGGGGGGCGGCACAGATACGCAGTATTTT
CASGTSRGGGTDTQYF
>TRBJ1-2|TRBV5-4|NA|NA
TGTGCCAGCAGCTTGACTGACGGTTCCTATGGCTACACCTTC
CASSLTDGSYGYTF
>TRBJ2-1|TRBV7-6|NA|NA
TGTGCCAGCAGCGCTCTCGAAGATGAGCAGTTCTTC
CASSALEDEQFF
>TRBJ2-7|TRBV27|NA|TRBD1
TGTGCCAGCAGTTACAGGGGACGTCCCTCCTACGAGCAGTACTTC
CASSYRGRPSYEQYF
>TRBJ2-3|TRBV5-4|few|NA
TGTGCCAGCAGCTTCGGTGGAGGGTCCACAGATACGCAGTATTTT
CASSFGGGSTDTQYF
>TRBJ2-1|TRBV6-5|once|NA
TGTGCCAGCAGTTTGGGTCCGTGGGGAAATGAGCAGTTCTTC
CASSLGPWGNEQFF
>TRBJ1-1|TRBV27|NA|NA
TGTGCCAGCAGTTTAGGGGAACAGGGAATTGACACTGAAGCTTTCTTT
CASSLGEQGIDTEAFF
>TRBJ2-3|TRBV27|NA|TRBD2
TGTGCCAGCGGACCGGGACTAGCGGGACCAGATACGCAGTATTTT
CASGPGLAGPDTQYF
>TRBJ2-5|TRBV19|NA|NA
TGTGCCAGTAGGCAGGGGTTCCAAGAGACCCAGTACTTC
CASRQGFQETQYF
>TRBJ2-3|TRBV21-1|NA|NA
TGTGCCAGCACCCGACGGGTAAGGGCAGATACGCAGTATTTT
CASTRRVRADTQYF
>TRBJ2-7|TRBV7-9|NA|TRBD2
TGTGCCAGCAGCTTAGTGGGGGGGTCGCACGAGCAGTACTTC
CASSLVGGSHEQYF
>TRBJ2-1|TRBV28|NA|NA
TGTGCCAGCAGTTCCCTGGGGGGCGGGACCGACAATGAGCAGTTCTTC
CASSSLGGGTDNEQFF
>TRBJ1-1|TRBV7-8|NA|NA
TGTGCCAGCACCCCTTTAGGTGGATACATGAACACTGAAGCTTTCTTT
CASTPLGGYMNTEAFF
>TRBJ2-2|TRBV4-3|NA|NA
TGCGCCAGCAGCCAAGAACCGGGCAGGGGACCCTCGAACACCGGGGAGCTGTTTTTT
CASSQEPGRGPSNTGELFF
>TRBJ1-2|TRBV6-5|NA|NA
TGTGCCACCACGGCCTCAGGATCTTCTAACTATGGCTACACCTTC
CATTASGSSNYGYTF
>TRBJ1-1|TRBV11-2|NA|NA
TGTGCCAGCAGCTCAAGAGGGGAGAACACTGAAGCTTTCTTT
CASSSRGENTEAFF
>TRBJ1-5|TRBV28|NA|NA
TGTGCCAGCATCGTCGACGATTATAGCAATCAGCCCCAGCATTTT
CASIVDDYSNQPQHF
>TRBJ2-5|TRBV4-1|NA|NA
TGCGCCAGCAGCCAAGATCACACAAGTCAAGAGACCCAGTACTTC
CASSQDHTSQETQYF
>TRBJ1-5|TRBV27|NA|TRBD1
TGTGCCAGCAGTGCACTGACAGGGCCAGGACAGCCCCAGCATTTT
CASSALTGPGQPQHF
>TRBJ1-3|TRBV7-2|NA|NA
TGTGCCAGCAGGGCGGACAGTATCTCTGGAAACACCATATATTTT
CASRADSISGNTIYF
>TRBJ1-5|TRBV7-6|NA|TRBD1
TGTGCCAGCAGCTTAAGTCCAGGGGGGAGCAATCAGCCCCAGCATTTT
CASSLSPGGSNQPQHF
>TRBJ1-1|TRBV27|NA|TRBD1
TGTGCCAGCAGTCCGACAGGGCCCCACGCTGAAGCTTTCTTT
CASSPTGPHAEAFF
>TRBJ2-1|TRBV6-6|NA|NA
TGTGCCAGCAGTTACTCCCGTGTATACAATGAGCAGTTCTTC
CASSYSRVYNEQFF
>TRBJ1-5|TRBV19|few|NA
TGTGCCAGTAGTATCGTGACAGCGATGCAGCCCCAGCATTTT
CASSIVTAMQPQHF
>TRBJ1-5|TRBV18|NA|NA
TGTGCCAGCTCACCGGAGGGACAGCCCCAGCATTTT
CASSPEGQPQHF
>TRBJ2-7|TRBV7-2|NA|TRBD1
TGTGCCAGCAGCCCGACAGGGGGCTACGAGCAGTACTTC
CASSPTGGYEQYF
>TRBJ1-1|TRBV18|few|NA
TGTGCCAGCTCAACAGGCACTGAAGCTTTCTTT
CASSTGTEAFF
>TRBJ1-2|TRBV5-4|NA|NA
TGTGCCAGCAGCGGTTCAGGAAGTGGGTACACCTTC
CASSGSGSGYTF
>TRBJ2-1|TRBV5-4|NA|NA
TGTGCCAGCAGCTTGGGTTCAGGGGCCTTGAGCTCCTACAATGAGCAGTTCTTC
CASSLGSGALSSYNEQFF
>TRBJ1-3|TRBV7-8|NA|NA
TGTGCCAGCAGCCCCCAGGGACCTGGAAACACCATATATTTT
CASSPQGPGNTIYF
>TRBJ1-2|TRBV4-2|NA|NA
TGTGCCAGCAGCCAAGATAGGTCAGGCGGGTATGGCTACACCTTC
CASSQDRSGGYGYTF
>TRBJ1-1|TRBV4-1|once|NA
TGCGCCAGCAGCCAATTGAGGGGTGAAGCTTTCTTT
CASSQLRGEAFF
>TRBJ1-5|TRBV6-1|NA|TRBD1
TGTGCCAGCAGTGAACTTAGGGACAGCGGTGGCAATCAGCCCCAGCATTTT
CASSELRDSGGNQPQHF
>TRBJ2-7|TRBV4-3|medium-sized|NA
TGCGCCAGCAGCCAAGATCTAGCGAACGAGCAGTACTTC
CASSQDLANEQYF
>TRBJ2-3|TRBV7-7|NA|NA
TGTGCTAGCAGCGCAAGTAGCGGTCGGGTCACAGATACGCAGTATTTT
CASSASSGRVTDTQYF
>TRBJ1-6|TRBV19|NA|NA
TGTGCCAGTAGTATAGGGCCAGGGTCCCCCCTCCACTTT
CASSIGPGSPLHF